One TCR beta chain is described in this entry. The antigen is undetermined. Germline-derived CDR1 and CDR2 are ENHRY and SYGVKD. V lost 0 bases and J lost 9, with 12 bases in between. The CDR3 has 13 residues. The PCR employed 60 Vbeta primers together with 13 Jbeta primers. Method: immunoSEQ multiplex PCR; TCRdb's copy keeps in-frame clones and lacks some. The sample contains more than 95,000 clones, around 80% of which appear only once. The sample is drawn from a study of cytomegalovirus exposure and HLA in healthy donors. Study-wide results and limits: Apparent HLA restriction characterized most CMV-associated TCR beta chains in a later analysis.

Sample: PBMCs. The chain employs TRBV10-3 and TRBJ2-7; perhaps TRBD1 as D (6 bases). The TCR sequence derives from a male donor in good health and CMV-seronegative. CDR3 loop: CAISESAGVVQYF. CDR3 DNA sequence: TGTGCCATCAGTGAGTCGGCAGGGGTGGTGCAGTACTTC.